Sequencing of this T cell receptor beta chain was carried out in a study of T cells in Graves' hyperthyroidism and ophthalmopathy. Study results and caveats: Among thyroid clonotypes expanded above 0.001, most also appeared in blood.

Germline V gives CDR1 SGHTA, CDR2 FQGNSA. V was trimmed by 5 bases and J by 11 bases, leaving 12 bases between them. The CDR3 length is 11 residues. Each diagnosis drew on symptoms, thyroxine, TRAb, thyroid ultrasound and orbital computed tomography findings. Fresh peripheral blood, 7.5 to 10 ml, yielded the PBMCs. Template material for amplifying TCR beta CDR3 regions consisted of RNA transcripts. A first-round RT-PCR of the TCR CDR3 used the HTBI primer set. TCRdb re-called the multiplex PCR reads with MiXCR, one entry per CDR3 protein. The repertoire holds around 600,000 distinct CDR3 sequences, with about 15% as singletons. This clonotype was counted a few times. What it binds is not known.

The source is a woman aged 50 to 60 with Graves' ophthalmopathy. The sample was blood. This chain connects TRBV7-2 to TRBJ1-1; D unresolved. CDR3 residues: CASSLLLEAFF. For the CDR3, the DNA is TGTGCCAGCAGCCTATTGTTAGAGGCTTTCTTT.